Sequencing of this T cell receptor (beta chain) was carried out in a study of T cell repertoires in cytomegalovirus infection. Across the study: Indications came from public TCR beta signatures; they pointed to CMV infection and to a matching HLA type.

TCRdb recomputed calls from the reads with MiXCR, one row per CDR3 protein. The sample has hundreds of thousands of distinct CDR3 sequences; around a sixth are singletons. This CDR3 comprises 17 residues. The germline gives CDR1 SGHVS, CDR2 FQNEAQ. With 4 bases clipped from V and 0 bases from J, the junction kept 6 bases outside the gene matches. This clonotype was recorded many times. The source is a human donor in good health (CMV status not recorded). Some clones in this sample may be carry-over from other donors' samples. This chain uses TRBV7-8 with TRBJ2-3, with 11 bases fitting TRBD2. Sequencing used PBMCs. The DNA for the CDR3 is TGTGCCAGCAGCTCTCTAGCGGGGGGCCTCAGCACAGATACGCAGTATTTT. This encodes CASSSLAGGLSTDTQYF.